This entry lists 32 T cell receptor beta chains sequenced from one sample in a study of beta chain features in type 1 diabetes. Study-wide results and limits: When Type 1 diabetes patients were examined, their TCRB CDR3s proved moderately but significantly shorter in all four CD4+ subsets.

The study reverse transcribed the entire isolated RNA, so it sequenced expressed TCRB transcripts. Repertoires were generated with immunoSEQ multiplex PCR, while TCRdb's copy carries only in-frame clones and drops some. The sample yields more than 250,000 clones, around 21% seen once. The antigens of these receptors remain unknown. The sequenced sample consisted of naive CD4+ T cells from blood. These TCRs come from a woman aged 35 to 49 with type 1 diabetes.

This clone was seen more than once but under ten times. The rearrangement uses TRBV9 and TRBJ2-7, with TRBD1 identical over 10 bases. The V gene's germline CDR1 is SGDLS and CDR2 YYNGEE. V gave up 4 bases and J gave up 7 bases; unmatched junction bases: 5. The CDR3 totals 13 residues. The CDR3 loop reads CASSTGTGVEQYF. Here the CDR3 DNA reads TGTGCCAGCAGCACCGGGACAGGGGTTGAGCAGTACTTC.

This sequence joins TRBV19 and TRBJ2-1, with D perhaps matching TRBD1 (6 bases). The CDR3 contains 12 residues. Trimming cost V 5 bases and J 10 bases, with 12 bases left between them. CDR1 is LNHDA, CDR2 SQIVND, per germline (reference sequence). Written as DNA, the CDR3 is TGTGCCAGTAGTTTCAGGGGTTGGGAGCAGTTCTTC. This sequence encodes CASSFRGWEQFF.

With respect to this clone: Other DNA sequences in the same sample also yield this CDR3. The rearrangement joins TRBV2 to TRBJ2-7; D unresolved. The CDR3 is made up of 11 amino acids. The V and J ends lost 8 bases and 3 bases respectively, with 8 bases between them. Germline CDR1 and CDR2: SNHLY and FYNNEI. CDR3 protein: CASSLSYEQYF. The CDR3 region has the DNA TGTGCCAGCTCTCTGAGCTACGAGCAGTACTTC.

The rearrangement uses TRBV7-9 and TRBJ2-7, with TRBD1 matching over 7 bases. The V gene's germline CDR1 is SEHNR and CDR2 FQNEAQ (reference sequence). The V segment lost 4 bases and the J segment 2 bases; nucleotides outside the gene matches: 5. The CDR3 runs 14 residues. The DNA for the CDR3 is TGTGCCAGCAGCTCGACCGGGACAGCCTACGAGCAGTACTTC. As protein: CASSSTGTAYEQYF.

The CDR3 nucleotides read TGTGCCAGCAGCGTAGAAGGGAGTCCGTACAATGAGCAGTTCTTC. The encoded protein is CASSVEGSPYNEQFF. The rearrangement joins TRBV9 to TRBJ2-1; D possibly corresponds to TRBD2 (5 bases). The V end was cut by 0 bases, the J end by 4 bases, with 11 bases between. The CDR3 is made up of 15 amino acids. CDR1 and CDR2 (germline): SGDLS, YYNGEE.

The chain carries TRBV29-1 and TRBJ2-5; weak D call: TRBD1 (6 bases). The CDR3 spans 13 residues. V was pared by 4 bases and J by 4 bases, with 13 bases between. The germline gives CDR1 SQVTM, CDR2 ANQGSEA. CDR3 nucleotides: TGCAGCGTTGTAGGGACATTTCCAGAGACCCAGTACTTC. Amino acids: CSVVGTFPETQYF.

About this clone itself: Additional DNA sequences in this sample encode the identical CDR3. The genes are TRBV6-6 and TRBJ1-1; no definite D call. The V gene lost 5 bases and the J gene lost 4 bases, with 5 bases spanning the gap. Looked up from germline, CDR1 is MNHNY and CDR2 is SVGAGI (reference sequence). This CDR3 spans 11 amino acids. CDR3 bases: TGTGCCAGCAGTCCCGGCACTGAAGCTTTCTTT. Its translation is CASSPGTEAFF.

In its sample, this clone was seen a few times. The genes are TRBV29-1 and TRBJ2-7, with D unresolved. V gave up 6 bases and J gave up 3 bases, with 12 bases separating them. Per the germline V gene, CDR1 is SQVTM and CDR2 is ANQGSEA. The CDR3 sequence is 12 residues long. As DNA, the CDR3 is TGCAGCGTGAGTAATTCCGGCTACGAGCAGTACTTC. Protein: CSVSNSGYEQYF.

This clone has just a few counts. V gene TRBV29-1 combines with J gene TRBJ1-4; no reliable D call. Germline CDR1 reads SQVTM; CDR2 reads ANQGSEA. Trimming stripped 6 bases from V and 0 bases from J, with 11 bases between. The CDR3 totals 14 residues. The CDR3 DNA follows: TGCAGCGTCAACCCGAGAGCAACTAATGAAAAACTGTTTTTT. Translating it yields CSVNPRATNEKLFF. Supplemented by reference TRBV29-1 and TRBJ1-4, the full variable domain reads SAVISQKPSRDICQRGTSLTIQCQVDSQVTMMFWYRQQPGQSLTLIATANQGSEATYESGFVIDKFPISRPNLTFSTLTVSNMSPEDSSIYLCSVNPRATNEKLFFGSGTQLSVL.

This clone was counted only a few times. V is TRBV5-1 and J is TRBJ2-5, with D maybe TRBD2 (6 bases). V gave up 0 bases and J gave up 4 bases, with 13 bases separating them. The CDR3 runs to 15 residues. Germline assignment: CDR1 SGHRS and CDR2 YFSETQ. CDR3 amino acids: CASSLAGGRGETQYF. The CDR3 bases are TGCGCCAGCAGCTTGGCCGGGGGTCGAGGAGAGACCCAGTACTTC.

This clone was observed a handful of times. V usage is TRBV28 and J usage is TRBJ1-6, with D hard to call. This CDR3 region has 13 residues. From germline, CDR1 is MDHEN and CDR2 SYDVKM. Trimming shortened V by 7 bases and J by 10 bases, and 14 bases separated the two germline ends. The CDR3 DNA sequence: TGTGCCAGCATTCTCCAGGTTGGCTCACCCCTCCACTTT. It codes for CASILQVGSPLHF.

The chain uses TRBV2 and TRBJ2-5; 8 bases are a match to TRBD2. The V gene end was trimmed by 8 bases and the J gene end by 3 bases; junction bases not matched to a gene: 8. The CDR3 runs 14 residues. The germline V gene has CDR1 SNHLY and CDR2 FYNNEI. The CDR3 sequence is CASGKLAEKETQYF. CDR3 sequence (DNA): TGTGCCAGCGGAAAACTAGCGGAGAAAGAGACCCAGTACTTC.

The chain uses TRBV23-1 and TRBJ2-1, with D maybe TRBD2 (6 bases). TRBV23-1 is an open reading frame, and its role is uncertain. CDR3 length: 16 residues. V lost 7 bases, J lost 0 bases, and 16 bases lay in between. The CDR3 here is CASTGGGVSSYNEQFF. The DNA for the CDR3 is TGCGCCAGCACAGGAGGAGGGGTAAGCTCCTACAATGAGCAGTTCTTC.

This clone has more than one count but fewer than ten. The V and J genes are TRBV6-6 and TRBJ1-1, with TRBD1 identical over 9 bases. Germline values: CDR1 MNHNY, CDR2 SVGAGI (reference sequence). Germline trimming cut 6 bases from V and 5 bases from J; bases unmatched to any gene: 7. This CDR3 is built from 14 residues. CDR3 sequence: CASSRGQGLTEAFF. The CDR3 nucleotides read TGTGCCAGCAGCCGCGGACAGGGGCTGACTGAAGCTTTCTTT.

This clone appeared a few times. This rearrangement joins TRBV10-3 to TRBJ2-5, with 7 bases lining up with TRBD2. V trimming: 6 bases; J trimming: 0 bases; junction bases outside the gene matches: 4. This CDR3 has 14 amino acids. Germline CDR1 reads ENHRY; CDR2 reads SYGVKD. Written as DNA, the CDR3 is TGTGCCATCAGCCCCAGCGGGAACCAAGAGACCCAGTACTTC. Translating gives CAISPSGNQETQYF.

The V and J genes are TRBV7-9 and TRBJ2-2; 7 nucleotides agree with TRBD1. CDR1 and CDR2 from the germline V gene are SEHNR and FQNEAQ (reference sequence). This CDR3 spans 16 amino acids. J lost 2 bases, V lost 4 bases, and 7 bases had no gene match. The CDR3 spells CASSSQGPPNTGELFF. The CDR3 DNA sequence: TGTGCCAGCAGCTCACAGGGGCCGCCAAACACCGGGGAGCTGTTTTTT.

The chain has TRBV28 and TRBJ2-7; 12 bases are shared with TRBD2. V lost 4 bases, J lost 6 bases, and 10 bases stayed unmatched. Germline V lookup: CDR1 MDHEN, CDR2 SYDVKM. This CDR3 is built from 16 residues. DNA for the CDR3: TGTGCCAGCAGTTCCCCTGCGACTAGCGGGAGTGGCGAGCAGTACTTC. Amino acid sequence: CASSSPATSGSGEQYF.

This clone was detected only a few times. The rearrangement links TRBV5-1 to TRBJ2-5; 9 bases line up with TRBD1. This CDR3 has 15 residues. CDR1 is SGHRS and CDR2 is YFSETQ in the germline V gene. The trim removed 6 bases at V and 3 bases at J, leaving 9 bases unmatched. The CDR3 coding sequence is TGCGCCAGCACCGGGACAGGGCTGAGAGAAGAGACCCAGTACTTC. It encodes CASTGTGLREETQYF.

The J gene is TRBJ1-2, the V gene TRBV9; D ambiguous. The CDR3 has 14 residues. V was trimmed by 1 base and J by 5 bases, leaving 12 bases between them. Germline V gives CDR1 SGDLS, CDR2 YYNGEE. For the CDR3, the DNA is TGTGCCAGCAGCGTAATGGGCAGAAATTATGGCTACACCTTC. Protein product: CASSVMGRNYGYTF.

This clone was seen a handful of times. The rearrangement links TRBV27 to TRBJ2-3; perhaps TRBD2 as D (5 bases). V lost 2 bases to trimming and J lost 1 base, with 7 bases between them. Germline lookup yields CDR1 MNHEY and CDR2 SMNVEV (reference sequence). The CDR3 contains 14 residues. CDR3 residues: CASSLTGGTDTQYF. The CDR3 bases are TGTGCCAGCAGTTTAACCGGGGGCACAGATACGCAGTATTTT.

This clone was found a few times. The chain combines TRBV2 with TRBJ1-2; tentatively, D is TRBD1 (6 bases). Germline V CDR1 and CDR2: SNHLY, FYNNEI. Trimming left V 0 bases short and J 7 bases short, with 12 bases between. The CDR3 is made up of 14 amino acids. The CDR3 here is CASSEAQGWGGYTF. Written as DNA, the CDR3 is TGTGCCAGCAGTGAAGCGCAGGGGTGGGGTGGCTACACCTTC.

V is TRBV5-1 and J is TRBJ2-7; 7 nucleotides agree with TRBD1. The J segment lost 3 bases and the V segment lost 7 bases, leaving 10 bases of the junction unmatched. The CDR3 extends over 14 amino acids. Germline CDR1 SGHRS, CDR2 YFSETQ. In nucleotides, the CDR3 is TGCGCCAGCGGAACAGGGGCTGGGGGCTACGAGCAGTACTTC. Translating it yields CASGTGAGGYEQYF.

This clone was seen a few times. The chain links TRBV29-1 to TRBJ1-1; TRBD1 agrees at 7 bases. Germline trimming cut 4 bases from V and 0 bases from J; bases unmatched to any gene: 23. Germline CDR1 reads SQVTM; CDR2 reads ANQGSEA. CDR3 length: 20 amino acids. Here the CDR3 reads CSVAGGGNRGERLVNTEAFF. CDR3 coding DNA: TGCAGCGTTGCGGGGGGGGGCAACAGGGGAGAGAGGCTTGTGAACACTGAAGCTTTCTTT.

The CDR3 reads CASSEYRDYGYTF. In DNA form, the CDR3 reads TGTGCCAGCAGTGAATACAGGGACTATGGCTACACCTTC. V gene TRBV2 combines with J gene TRBJ1-2; possibly TRBD1 for D (6 bases). Germline values: CDR1 SNHLY, CDR2 FYNNEI. This CDR3 is 13 amino acids long. Trimming took 2 bases from V and 3 from J, leaving 7 bases between them.

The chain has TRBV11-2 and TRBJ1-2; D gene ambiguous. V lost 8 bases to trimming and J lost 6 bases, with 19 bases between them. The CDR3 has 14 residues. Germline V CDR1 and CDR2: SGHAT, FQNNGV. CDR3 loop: CASQYTGGYDGYTF. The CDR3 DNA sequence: TGTGCCAGCCAATACACCGGAGGGTATGATGGCTACACCTTC.

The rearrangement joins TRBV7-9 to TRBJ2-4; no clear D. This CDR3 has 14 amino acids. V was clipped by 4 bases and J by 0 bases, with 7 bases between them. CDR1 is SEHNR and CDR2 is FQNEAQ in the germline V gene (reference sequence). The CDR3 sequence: CASSYSLAKNIQYF. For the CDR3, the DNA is TGTGCCAGCAGCTACAGTCTAGCCAAAAACATTCAGTACTTC.

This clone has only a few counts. The CDR3 sequence: CASSPRVLGEKLFF. The CDR3 region has the DNA TGTGCCAGCAGTCCCAGGGTACTGGGTGAAAAACTGTTTTTT. The chain has TRBV16 and TRBJ1-4; TRBD1 is a possible D gene (5 bases). Trimming pared 6 bases from V and 7 bases from J, leaving 15 bases between. The CDR3 consists of 14 residues. CDR1 and CDR2 (germline): KGHSY, FQNENV.

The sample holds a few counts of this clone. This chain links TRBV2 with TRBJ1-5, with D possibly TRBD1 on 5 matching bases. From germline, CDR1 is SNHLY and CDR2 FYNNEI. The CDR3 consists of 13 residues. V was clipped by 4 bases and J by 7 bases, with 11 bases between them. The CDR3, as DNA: TGTGCCAGCAGTGCCATCAGGGAACAGCCCCAGCATTTT. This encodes CASSAIREQPQHF.

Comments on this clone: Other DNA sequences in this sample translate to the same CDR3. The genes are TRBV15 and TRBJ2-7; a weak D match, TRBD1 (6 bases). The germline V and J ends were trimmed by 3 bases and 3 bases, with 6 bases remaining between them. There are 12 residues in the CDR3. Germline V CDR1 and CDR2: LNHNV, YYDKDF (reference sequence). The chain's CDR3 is CATSRDSYEQYF. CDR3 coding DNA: TGTGCCACCAGCAGGGACAGCTACGAGCAGTACTTC. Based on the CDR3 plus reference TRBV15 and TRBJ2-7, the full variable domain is DAMVIQNPRYQVTQFGKPVTLSCSQTLNHNVMYWYQQKSSQAPKLLFHYYDKDFNNEADTPDNFQSRRPNTSFCFLDIRSPGLGDTAMYLCATSRDSYEQYFGPGTRLTVT.

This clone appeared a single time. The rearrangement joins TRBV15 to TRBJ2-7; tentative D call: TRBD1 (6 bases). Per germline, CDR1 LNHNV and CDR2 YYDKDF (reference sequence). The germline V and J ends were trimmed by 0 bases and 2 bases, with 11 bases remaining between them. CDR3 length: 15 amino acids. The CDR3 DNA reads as TGTGCCACCAGCAGAGATCAAGGGGGTCCCTACGAGCAGTACTTC. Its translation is CATSRDQGGPYEQYF.

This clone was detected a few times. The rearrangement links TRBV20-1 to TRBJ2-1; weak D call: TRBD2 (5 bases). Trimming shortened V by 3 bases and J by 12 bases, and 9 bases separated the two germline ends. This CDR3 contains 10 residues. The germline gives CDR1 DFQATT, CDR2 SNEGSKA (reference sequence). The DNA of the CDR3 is TGCAGTGCTAGGACGGAGGCGCAGTTCTTC. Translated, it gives CSARTEAQFF.

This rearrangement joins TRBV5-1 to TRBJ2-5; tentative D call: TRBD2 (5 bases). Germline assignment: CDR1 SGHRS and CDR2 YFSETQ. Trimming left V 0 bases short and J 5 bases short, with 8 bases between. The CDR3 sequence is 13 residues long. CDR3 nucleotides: TGCGCCAGCAGCTTGGCGGGGATGGAGACCCAGTACTTC. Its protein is CASSLAGMETQYF.